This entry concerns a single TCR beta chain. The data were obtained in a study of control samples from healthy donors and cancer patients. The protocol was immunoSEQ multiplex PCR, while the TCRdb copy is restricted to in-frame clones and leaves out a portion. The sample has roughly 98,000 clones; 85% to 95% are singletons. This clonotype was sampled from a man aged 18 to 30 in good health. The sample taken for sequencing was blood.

Written as DNA, the CDR3 is TGTGCCAGCAGCCACAGACCCTGGGGACAGGGGTTTGAAAAACTGTTTTTT. Protein product: CASSHRPWGQGFEKLFF. The chain combines TRBV3-1 (or the pseudogene TRBV3-2) with TRBJ1-4; 10 positions agree with TRBD1. CDR1 is LGHDT and CDR2 is YNNKEL in the germline V gene (reference sequence). This CDR3 comprises 17 residues. The J segment lost 7 bases and the V segment lost 3 bases, leaving 11 bases of the junction unmatched.